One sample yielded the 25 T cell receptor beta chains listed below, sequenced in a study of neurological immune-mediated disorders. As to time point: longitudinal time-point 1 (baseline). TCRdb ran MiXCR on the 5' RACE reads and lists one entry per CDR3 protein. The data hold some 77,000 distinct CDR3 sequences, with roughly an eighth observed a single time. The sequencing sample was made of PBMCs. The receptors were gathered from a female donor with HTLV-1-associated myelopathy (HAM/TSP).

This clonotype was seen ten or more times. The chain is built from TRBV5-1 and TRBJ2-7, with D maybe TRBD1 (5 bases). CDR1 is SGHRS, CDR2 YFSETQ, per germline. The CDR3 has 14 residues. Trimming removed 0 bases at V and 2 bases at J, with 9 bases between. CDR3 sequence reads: CASSLADSPYEQYF. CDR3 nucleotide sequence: TGCGCCAGCAGCTTGGCAGACAGTCCCTACGAGCAGTACTTC.

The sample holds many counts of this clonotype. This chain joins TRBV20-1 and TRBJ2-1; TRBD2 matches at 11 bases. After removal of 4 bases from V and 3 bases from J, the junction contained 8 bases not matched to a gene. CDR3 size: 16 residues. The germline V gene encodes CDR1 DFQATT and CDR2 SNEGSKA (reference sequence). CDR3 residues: CSANPVTSGGYNEQFF. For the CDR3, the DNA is TGCAGTGCTAACCCGGTAACTAGCGGGGGCTACAATGAGCAGTTCTTC.

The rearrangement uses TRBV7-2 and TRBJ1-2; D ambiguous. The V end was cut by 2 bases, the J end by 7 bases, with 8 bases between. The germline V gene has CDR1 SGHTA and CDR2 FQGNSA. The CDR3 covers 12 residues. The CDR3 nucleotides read TGTGCCAGCAGCTTAAGAGAGTTTGGCTACACCTTC. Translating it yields CASSLREFGYTF.

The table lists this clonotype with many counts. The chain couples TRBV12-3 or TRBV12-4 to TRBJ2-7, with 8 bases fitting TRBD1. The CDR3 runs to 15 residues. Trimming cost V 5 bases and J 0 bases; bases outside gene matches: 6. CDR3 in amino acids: CASSTRQGYSYEQYF. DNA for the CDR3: TGTGCCAGCAGTACACGACAGGGGTACTCCTACGAGCAGTACTTC.

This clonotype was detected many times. The CDR3 DNA sequence: TGTGCCAGCAGCCACGGAGACAGGGGGCGAAACAATGAGCAGTTCTTC. Residues: CASSHGDRGRNNEQFF. The gene calls are TRBV4-2 and TRBJ2-1; 10 nucleotides match TRBD1. CDR3 size: 16 residues. After removal of 3 bases from V and 5 bases from J, the junction contained 7 bases not matched to a gene. Germline CDR1 is LGHNA and CDR2 is YNFKEQ.

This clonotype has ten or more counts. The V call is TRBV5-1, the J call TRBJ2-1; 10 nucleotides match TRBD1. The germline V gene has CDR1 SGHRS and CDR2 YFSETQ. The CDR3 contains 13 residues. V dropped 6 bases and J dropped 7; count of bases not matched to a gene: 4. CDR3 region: CASNGQGENEQFF. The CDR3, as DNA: TGCGCCAGCAACGGACAGGGGGAGAATGAGCAGTTCTTC.

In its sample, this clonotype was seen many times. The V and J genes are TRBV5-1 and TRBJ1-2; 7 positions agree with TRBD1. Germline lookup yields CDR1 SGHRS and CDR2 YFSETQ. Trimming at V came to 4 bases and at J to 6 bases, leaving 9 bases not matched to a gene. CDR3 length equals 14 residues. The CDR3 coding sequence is TGCGCCAGCAGCGCCGCGACAGGGTTTGATGGCTACACCTTC. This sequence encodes CASSAATGFDGYTF.

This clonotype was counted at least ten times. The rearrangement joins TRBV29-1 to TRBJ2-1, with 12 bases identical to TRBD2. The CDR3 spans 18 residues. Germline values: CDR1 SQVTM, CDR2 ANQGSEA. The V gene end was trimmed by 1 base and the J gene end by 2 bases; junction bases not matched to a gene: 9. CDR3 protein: CSVEGSPSGGAAYNEQFF. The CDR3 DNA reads TGCAGCGTTGAAGGGAGTCCTAGCGGGGGGGCCGCCTACAATGAGCAGTTCTTC.

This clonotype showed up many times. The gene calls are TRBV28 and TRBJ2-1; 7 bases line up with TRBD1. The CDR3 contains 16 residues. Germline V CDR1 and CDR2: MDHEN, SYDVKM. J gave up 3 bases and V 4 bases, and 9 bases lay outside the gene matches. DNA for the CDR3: TGTGCCAGCAGTTCCCCGACAGGGAAGGACTACAATGAGCAGTTCTTC. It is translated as CASSSPTGKDYNEQFF.

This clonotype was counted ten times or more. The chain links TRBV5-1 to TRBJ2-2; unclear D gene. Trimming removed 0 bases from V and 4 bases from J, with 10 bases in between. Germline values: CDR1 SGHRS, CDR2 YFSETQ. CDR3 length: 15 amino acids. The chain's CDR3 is CASSLGSGPTGELFF. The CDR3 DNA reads TGCGCCAGCAGCTTGGGCTCGGGTCCCACCGGGGAGCTGTTTTTT.

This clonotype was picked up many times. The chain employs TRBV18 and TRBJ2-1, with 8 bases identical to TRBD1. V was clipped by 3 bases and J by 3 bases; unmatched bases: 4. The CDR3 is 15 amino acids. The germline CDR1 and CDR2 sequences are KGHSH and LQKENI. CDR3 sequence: CASSPRDRFYNEQFF. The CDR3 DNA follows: TGTGCCAGCTCACCTCGGGACAGGTTCTACAATGAGCAGTTCTTC.

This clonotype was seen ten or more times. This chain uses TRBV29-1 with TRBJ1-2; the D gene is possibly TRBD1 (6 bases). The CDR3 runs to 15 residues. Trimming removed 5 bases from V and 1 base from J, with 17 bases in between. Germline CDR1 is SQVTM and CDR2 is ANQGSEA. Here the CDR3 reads CSVTLLGGNNYGYTF. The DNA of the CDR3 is TGCAGCGTTACCCTTCTAGGGGGTAATAACTATGGCTACACCTTC.

The CDR3 loop is CASSSTGTHGYTF. The CDR3 DNA follows: TGTGCCAGCAGCTCTACAGGGACCCATGGCTACACCTTC. The gene calls are TRBV28 and TRBJ1-2; D is perhaps TRBD1 (6 bases). Trimming shortened V by 6 bases and J by 6 bases, and 14 bases separated the two germline ends. The CDR3 runs 13 residues. CDR1 and CDR2 from the germline V gene are MDHEN and SYDVKM.

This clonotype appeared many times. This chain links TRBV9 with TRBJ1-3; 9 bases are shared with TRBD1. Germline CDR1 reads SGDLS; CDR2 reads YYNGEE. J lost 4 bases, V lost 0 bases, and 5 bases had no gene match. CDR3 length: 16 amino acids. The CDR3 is CASSVEAGQGGNTIYF. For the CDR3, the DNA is TGTGCCAGCAGCGTAGAGGCCGGACAGGGGGGAAACACCATATATTTT.

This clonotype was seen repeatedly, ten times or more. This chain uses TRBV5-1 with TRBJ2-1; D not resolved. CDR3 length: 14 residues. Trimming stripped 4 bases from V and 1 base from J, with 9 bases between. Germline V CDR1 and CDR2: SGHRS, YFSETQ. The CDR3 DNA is TGCGCCAGCAGCACCGAAGGGTCCTACAATGAGCAGTTCTTC. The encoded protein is CASSTEGSYNEQFF.

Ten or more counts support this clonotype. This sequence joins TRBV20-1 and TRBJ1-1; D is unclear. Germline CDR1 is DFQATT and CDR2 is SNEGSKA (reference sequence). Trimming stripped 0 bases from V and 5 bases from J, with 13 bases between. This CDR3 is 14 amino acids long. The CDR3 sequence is CSAREGISRTEAFF. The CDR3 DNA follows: TGCAGTGCTAGAGAGGGCATCAGTAGGACTGAAGCTTTCTTT.

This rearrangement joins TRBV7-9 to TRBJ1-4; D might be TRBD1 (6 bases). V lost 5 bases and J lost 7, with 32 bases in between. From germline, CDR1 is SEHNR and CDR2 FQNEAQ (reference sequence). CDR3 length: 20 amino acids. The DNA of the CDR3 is TGTGCCAGCAGCCCGATTGGGGGGGCAAGGAAACAAGGGACCTCTGAAAAACTGTTTTTT. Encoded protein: CASSPIGGARKQGTSEKLFF.

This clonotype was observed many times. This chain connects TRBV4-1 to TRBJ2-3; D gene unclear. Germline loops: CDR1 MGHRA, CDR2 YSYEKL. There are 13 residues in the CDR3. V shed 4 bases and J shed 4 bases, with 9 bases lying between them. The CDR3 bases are TGCGCCAGCAGCCTAGGGAAGGCAGATACGCAGTATTTT. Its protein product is CASSLGKADTQYF.

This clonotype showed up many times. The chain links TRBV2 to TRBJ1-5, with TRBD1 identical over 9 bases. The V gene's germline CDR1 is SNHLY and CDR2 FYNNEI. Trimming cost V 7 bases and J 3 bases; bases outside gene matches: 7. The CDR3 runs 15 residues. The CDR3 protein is CASKRGQGFNQPQHF. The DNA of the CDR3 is TGTGCCAGCAAGCGGGGACAGGGATTCAATCAGCCCCAGCATTTT.

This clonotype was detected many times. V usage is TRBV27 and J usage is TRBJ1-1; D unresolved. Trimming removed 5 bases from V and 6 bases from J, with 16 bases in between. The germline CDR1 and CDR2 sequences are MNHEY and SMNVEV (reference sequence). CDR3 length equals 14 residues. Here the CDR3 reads CASSPGRANSEAFF. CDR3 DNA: TGTGCCAGCAGTCCTGGGAGGGCCAATTCTGAAGCTTTCTTT.

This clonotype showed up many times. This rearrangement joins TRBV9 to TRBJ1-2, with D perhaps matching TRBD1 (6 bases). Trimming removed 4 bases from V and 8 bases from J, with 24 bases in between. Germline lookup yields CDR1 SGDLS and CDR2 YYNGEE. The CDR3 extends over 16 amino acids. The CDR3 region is CASSREAGPGAEGYTF. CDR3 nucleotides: TGTGCCAGCAGCAGAGAGGCCGGTCCAGGGGCGGAAGGCTACACCTTC.

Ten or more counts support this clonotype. CDR3 sequence reads: CASSPGGGRTEAFF. CDR3 coding DNA: TGTGCCAGCAGCCCTGGGGGGGGGCGGACTGAAGCTTTCTTT. V and J are TRBV7-2 and TRBJ1-1; perhaps TRBD1 as D (6 bases). The CDR3 runs to 14 residues. V lost 5 bases and J 5 bases, leaving 15 bases between the germline ends. Germline values: CDR1 SGHTA, CDR2 FQGNSA.

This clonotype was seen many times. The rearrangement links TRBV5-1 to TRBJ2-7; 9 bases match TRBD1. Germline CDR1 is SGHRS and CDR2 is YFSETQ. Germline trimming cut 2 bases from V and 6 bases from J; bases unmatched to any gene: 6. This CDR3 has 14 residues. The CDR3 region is CASSLGTGLGEQYF. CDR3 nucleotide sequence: TGCGCCAGCAGCTTAGGGACAGGGTTGGGCGAGCAGTACTTC.

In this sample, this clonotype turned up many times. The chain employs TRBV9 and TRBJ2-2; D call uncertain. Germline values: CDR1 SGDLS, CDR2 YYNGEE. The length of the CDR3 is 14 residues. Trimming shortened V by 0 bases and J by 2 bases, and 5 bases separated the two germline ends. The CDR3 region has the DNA TGTGCCAGCAGCGTAGGTGGAAACACCGGGGAGCTGTTTTTT. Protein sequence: CASSVGGNTGELFF.

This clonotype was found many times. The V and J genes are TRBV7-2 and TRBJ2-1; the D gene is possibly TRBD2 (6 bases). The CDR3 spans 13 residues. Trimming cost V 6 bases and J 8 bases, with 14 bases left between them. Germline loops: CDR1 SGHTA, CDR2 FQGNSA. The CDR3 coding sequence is TGTGCCAGCAGTCCGGGCCGGAGGGATGAGCAGTTCTTC. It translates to CASSPGRRDEQFF.